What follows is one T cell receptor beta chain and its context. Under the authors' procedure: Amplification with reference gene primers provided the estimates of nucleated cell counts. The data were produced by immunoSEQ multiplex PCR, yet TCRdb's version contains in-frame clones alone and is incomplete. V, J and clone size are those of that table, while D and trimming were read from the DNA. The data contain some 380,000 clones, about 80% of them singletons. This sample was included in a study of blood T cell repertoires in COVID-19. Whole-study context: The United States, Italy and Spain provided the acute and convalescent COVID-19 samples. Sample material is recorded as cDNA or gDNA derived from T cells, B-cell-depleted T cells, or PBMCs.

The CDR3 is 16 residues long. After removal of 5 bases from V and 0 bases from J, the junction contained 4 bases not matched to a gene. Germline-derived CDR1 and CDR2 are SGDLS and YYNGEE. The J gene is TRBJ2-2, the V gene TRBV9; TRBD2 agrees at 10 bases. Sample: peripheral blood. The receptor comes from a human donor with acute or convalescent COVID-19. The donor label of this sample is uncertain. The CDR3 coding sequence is TGTGCCAGCAGGGGAAGCGGGGGGGCGAACACCGGGGAGCTGTTTTTT. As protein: CASRGSGGANTGELFF.